This T cell receptor beta chain emerged from a study of blood T cell repertoires in COVID-19. Exposed enrollees had met someone with a PCR-confirmed or clinician-diagnosed COVID-19 case at some point within the 2 weeks before study entry. The method was immunoSEQ multiplex PCR; TCRdb's version includes in-frame clones alone and lacks a portion of them. This table has some 320,000 clones, about nine tenths appearing once. J lost 0 bases, V lost 2 bases, and 0 bases had no gene match. Germline CDR1 and CDR2: SGHAT and FQNNGV. This CDR3 is built from 16 residues. The V gene is TRBV11-2, the J gene TRBJ2-3; 12 bases fit TRBD2. Sequencing was performed on PBMCs or T cells enriched from blood (not recorded which). This receptor was identified in a woman aged 45-59 years who had been exposed to COVID-19. CDR3 DNA sequence: TGTGCCAGCAGCTTAACTAGCGGGGGGAGCACAGATACGCAGTATTTT. Amino acid sequence: CASSLTSGGSTDTQYF.